Below are 10 T cell receptor beta chains sequenced from a single sample in a study of blood T cell repertoires in COVID-19. The table came from immunoSEQ multiplex PCR; TCRdb's copy has only in-frame clones and leaves some out. The sample lists about 250,000 clones, roughly 86% occurring once. The sequencing sample was made of peripheral blood. The receptors come from a man between 45 and 60 years old with acute or convalescent COVID-19.

CDR3 nucleotide sequence: TGTGCCAGCAGTTCTCAGGGTCAGCCCCAGCATTTT. Protein product: CASSSQGQPQHF. The chain couples TRBV6-5 to TRBJ1-5, with a possible D match to TRBD1 (5 bases). The germline V and J ends were trimmed by 4 bases and 6 bases, with 7 bases remaining between them. The CDR3 totals 12 residues. CDR1 and CDR2 (germline): MNHEY, SVGAGI.

The V call is TRBV12-3 or TRBV12-4, the J call TRBJ2-2; no clear D gene. V was trimmed by 5 bases and J by 6 bases, leaving 10 bases between them. The CDR3 extends over 13 amino acids. DNA of the CDR3: TGTGCCAGCAGTCCCCCCCCCGCCGGGGAGCTGTTTTTT. Residues: CASSPPPAGELFF.

The chain recombines TRBV6-1 with TRBJ2-2; 12 bases match TRBD1. Germline V gene data show CDR1 as MNHNS and CDR2 as SASEGT. This CDR3 region has 16 residues. V shed 4 bases and J 8 bases; nucleotides not matched to a gene: 8. CDR3 DNA: TGTGCCAGCAGTGGCCGGGACAGGGGGCATTTAGGGGAGCTGTTTTTT. Protein product: CASSGRDRGHLGELFF.

This chain connects TRBV28 to TRBJ2-3; perhaps TRBD1 as D (6 bases). V dropped 6 bases and J dropped 4 bases, with 17 bases sitting between them. Germline V gene sequence: CDR1 MDHEN, CDR2 SYDVKM. The CDR3 contains 15 residues. DNA for the CDR3: TGTGCCAGCAGCCCCTTTACAGGGCCCGCAGATACGCAGTATTTT. Translated, it gives CASSPFTGPADTQYF.

The gene calls are TRBV5-1 and TRBJ2-5; D call uncertain. The germline gives CDR1 SGHRS, CDR2 YFSETQ. The ends were cut back, 0 bases at V and 1 base at J, with 7 bases in the middle. The length of the CDR3 is 14 residues. CDR3 in DNA: TGCGCCAGCAGCTTGGTAGTATCCCAAGAGACCCAGTACTTC. This encodes CASSLVVSQETQYF.

This chain joins TRBV3-1 (or the pseudogene TRBV3-2) and TRBJ1-1; D gene ambiguous. Trimming removed 1 base at V and 6 bases at J, with 12 bases between. CDR1 is LGHDT, CDR2 YNNKEL, per germline (reference sequence). The CDR3 spans 14 residues. The CDR3 DNA reads TGTGCCAGCAGCCAAGGGTCGCGGCTATCTGAAGCTTTCTTT. Protein: CASSQGSRLSEAFF.

This chain connects TRBV30 to TRBJ2-5, with D tentatively TRBD2 (6 bases). The V end lost 1 base, the J end lost 1 base, and 10 bases lay between the germline ends. The CDR3 sequence is 14 residues long. Looked up from germline, CDR1 is GTSNPN and CDR2 is SVGIG (reference sequence). The CDR3 sequence: CAWSASGSQETQYF. The CDR3 DNA reads as TGTGCCTGGAGTGCGTCCGGGAGCCAAGAGACCCAGTACTTC.

This clone was recorded once. CDR3 in DNA: TGTGCCAGCAGCCAAGAGGAACTAACCACCGGGGAGCTGTTTTTT. Residues: CASSQEELTTGELFF. The chain combines TRBV4-2 with TRBJ2-2, with D unresolved. This CDR3 has 15 residues. Trimming took off 0 bases at V and 4 bases at J, with 9 bases between the two ends. Germline V gene sequence: CDR1 LGHNA, CDR2 YNFKEQ.

The J gene is TRBJ1-4, the V gene TRBV2, with D perhaps TRBD1 (6 bases). The CDR3 has 15 amino acids. Germline CDR1 reads SNHLY; CDR2 reads FYNNEI. V was trimmed by 2 bases and J by 5 bases, leaving 12 bases between them. The CDR3 sequence: CASSELAGTNEKLFF. The CDR3 region has the DNA TGTGCCAGCAGTGAATTAGCAGGGACAAATGAAAAACTGTTTTTT.

CDR3 coding DNA: TGTGCCAGCAGAACCCCGACAGGGGGCCCCTACAATGAGCAGTTCTTC. This gives the protein CASRTPTGGPYNEQFF. V gene TRBV7-9 combines with J gene TRBJ2-1; 10 bases align to TRBD1. The length of the CDR3 is 16 residues. V shed 6 bases and J 2 bases; nucleotides not matched to a gene: 7. CDR1 SEHNR and CDR2 FQNEAQ come from the germline V gene (reference sequence).